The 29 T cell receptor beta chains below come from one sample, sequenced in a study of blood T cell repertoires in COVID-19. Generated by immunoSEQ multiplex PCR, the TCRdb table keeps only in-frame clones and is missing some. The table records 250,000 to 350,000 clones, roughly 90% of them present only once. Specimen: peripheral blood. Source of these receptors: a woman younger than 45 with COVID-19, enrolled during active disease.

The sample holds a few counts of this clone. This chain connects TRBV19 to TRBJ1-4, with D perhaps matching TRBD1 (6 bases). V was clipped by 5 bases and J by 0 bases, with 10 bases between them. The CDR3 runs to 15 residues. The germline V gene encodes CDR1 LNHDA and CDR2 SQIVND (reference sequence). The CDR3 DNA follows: TGTGCCAGTAGTTCGAACAGGGCAACTAATGAAAAACTGTTTTTT. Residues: CASSSNRATNEKLFF. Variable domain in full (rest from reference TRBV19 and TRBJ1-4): DGGITQSPKYLFRKEGQNVTLSCEQNLNHDAMYWYRQDPGQGLRLIYYSQIVNDFQKGDIAEGYSVSREKKESFPLTVTSAQKNPTAFYLCASSSNRATNEKLFFGSGTQLSVL.

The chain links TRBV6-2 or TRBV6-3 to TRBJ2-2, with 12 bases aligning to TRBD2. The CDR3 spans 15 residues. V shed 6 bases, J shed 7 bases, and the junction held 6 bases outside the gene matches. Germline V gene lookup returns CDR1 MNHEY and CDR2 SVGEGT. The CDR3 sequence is CASSGLAGRRGELFF. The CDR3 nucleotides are TGTGCCAGCAGCGGACTAGCGGGAAGACGCGGGGAGCTGTTTTTT.

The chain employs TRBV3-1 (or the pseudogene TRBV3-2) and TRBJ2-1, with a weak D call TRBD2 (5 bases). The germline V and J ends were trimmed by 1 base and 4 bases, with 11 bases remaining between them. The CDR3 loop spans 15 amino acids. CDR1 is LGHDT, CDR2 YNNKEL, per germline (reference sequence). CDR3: CASSQGSGGYNEQFF. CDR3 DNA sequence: TGTGCCAGCAGCCAAGGATCGGGCGGGTACAATGAGCAGTTCTTC.

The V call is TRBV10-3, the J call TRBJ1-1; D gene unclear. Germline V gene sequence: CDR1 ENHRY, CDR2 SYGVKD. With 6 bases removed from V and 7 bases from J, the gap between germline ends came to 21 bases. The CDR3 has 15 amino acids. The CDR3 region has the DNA TGTGCCATCAGCCGAGACGAGTCAGCGGTAGGTGAAGCTTTCTTT. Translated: CAISRDESAVGEAFF.

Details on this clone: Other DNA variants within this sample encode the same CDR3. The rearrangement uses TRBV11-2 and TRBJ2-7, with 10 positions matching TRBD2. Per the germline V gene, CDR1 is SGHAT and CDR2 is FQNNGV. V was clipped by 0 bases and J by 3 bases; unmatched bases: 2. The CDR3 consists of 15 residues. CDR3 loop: CASSLELAGNYEQYF. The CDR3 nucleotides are TGTGCCAGCAGCTTAGAACTAGCGGGAAACTACGAGCAGTACTTC.

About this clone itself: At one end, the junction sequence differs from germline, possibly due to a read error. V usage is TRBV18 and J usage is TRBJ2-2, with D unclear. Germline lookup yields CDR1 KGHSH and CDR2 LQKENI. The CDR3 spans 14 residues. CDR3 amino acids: CASSPPRPTGELFF. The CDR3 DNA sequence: TGTGCCAGCTCCCCACCGAGGCCCACCGGGGAGCTGTTTTTT.

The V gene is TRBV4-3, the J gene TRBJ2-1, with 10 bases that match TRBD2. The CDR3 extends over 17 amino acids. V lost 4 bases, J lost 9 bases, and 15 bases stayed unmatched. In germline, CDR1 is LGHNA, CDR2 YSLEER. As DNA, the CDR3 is TGCGCCAGCAGCCGCCTTCCCCTCAGCGGGAGGGCATCTGAGCAGTTCTTC. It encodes CASSRLPLSGRASEQFF.

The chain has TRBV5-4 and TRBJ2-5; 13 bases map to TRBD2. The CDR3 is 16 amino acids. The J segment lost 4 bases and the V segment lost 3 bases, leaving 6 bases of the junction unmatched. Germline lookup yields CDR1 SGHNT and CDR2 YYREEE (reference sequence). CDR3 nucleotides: TGTGCCAGCAGCTCCCGGACTAGCGGGAGAGGAGAGACCCAGTACTTC. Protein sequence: CASSSRTSGRGETQYF.

The CDR3, as DNA: TGCAGTGCTAGTGTCAGGGGATTTGTGGCTGAAGCTTTCTTT. Its translation: CSASVRGFVAEAFF. The rearrangement links TRBV20-1 to TRBJ1-1; the D gene is possibly TRBD1 (6 bases). The CDR3 is made up of 14 amino acids. In germline, CDR1 is DFQATT, CDR2 SNEGSKA (reference sequence). Trimming cost V 3 bases and J 6 bases, with 17 bases left between them.

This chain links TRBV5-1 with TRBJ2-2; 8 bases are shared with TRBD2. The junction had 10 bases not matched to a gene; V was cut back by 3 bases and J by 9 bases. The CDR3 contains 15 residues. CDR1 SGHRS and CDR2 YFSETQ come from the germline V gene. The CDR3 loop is CASSSRGGLSRELFF. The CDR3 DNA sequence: TGCGCCAGCAGCTCTCGCGGGGGGTTGAGCCGGGAGCTGTTTTTT.

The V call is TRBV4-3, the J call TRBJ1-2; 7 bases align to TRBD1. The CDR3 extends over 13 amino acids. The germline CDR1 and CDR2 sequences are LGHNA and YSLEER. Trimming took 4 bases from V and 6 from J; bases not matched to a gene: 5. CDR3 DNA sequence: TGCGCCAGCAGCCCCCTGACAGGGAATGGCTACACCTTC. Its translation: CASSPLTGNGYTF.

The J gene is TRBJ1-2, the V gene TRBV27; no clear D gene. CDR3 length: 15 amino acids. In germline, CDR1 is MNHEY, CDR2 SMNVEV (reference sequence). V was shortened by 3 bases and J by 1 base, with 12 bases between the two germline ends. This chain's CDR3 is CASSLIGGSNYGYTF. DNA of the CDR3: TGTGCCAGCAGTTTGATTGGCGGCAGTAACTATGGCTACACCTTC.

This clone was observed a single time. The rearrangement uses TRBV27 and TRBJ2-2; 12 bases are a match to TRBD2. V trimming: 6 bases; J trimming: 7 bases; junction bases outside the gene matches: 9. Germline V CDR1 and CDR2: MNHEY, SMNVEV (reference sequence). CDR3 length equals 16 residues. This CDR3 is CASRTLPGLAGGELFF. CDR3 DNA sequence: TGTGCCAGCAGGACCTTACCGGGACTAGCGGGCGGGGAGCTGTTTTTT.

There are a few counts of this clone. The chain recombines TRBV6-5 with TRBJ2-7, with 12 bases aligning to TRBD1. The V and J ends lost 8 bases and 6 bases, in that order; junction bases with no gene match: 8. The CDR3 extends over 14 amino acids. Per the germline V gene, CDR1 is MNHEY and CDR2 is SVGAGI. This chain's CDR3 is CASLVGTGGREQYF. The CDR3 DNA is TGTGCCAGCTTAGTAGGGACAGGGGGCCGCGAGCAGTACTTC.

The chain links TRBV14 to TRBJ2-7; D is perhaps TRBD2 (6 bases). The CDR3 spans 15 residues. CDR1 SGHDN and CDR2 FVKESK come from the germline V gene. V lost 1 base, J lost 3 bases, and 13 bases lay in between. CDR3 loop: CASSQGPSAVYEQYF. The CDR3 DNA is TGTGCCAGCAGCCAAGGTCCTAGCGCTGTCTACGAGCAGTACTTC.

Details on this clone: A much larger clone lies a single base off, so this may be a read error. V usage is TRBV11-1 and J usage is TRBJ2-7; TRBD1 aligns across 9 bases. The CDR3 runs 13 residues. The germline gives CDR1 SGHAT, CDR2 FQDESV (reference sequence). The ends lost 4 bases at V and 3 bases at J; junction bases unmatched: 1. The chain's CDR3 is CASSSTGGYEQYF. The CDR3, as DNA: TGTGCCAGCAGCTCGACAGGGGGCTACGAGCAGTACTTC. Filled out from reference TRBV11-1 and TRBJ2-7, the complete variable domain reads EAEVAQSPRYKITEKSQAVAFWCDPISGHATLYWYRQILGQGPELLVQFQDESVVDDSQLPKDRFSAERLKGVDSTLKIQPAELGDSAMYLCASSSTGGYEQYFGPGTRLTVT.

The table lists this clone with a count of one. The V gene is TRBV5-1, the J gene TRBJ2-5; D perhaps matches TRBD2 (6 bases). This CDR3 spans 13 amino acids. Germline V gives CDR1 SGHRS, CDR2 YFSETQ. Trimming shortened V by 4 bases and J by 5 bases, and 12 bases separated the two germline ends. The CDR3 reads CASSPRRVETQYF. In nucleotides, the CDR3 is TGCGCCAGCAGCCCGAGGAGGGTTGAGACCCAGTACTTC.

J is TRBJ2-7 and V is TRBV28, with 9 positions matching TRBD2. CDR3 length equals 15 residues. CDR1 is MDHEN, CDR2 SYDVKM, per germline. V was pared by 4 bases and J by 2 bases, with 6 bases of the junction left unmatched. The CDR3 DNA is TGTGCCAGCAGTTCCTCGACTAGCGGACCCTACGAGCAGTACTTC. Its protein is CASSSSTSGPYEQYF.

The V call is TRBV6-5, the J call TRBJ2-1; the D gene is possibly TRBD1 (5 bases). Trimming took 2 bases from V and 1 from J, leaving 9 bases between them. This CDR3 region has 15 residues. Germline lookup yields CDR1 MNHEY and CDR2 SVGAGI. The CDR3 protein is CASSYRTSSYNEQFF. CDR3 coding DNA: TGTGCCAGCAGTTACAGGACATCTTCCTACAATGAGCAGTTCTTC.

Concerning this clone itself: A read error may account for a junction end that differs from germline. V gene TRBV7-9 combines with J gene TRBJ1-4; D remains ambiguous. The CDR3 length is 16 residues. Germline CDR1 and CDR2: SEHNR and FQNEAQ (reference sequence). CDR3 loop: CASSLGATAGAEKLFF. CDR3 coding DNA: TGTGCCAGCAGTTTAGGCGCGACTGCTGGAGCTGAAAAACTGTTTTTT.

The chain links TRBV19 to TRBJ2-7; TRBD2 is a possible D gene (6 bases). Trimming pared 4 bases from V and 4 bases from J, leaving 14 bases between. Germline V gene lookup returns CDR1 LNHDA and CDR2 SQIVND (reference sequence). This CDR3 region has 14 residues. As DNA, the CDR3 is TGTGCCAGTAGTAGGTCCCGGGGGTCGTACGAGCAGTACTTC. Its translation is CASSRSRGSYEQYF.

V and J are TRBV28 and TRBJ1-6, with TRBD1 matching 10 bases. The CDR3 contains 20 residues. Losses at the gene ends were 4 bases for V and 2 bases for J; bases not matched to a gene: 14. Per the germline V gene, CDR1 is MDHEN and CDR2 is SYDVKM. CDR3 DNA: TGTGCCAGCAGTTACCCTGGGACAGGGGATATTTCCCCCTATAATTCACCCCTCCACTTT. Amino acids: CASSYPGTGDISPYNSPLHF.

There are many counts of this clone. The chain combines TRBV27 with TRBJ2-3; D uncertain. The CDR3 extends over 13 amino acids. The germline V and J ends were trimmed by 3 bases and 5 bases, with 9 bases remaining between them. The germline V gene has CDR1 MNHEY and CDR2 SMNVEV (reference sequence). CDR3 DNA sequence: TGTGCCAGCAGTTTGGCCAGAAGAGATACGCAGTATTTT. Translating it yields CASSLARRDTQYF.

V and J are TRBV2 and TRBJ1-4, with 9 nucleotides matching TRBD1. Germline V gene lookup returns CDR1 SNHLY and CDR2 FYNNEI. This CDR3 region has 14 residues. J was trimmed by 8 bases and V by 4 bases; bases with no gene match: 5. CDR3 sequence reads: CASSGTGEREKLFF. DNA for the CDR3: TGTGCCAGCAGTGGGACAGGGGAACGGGAAAAACTGTTTTTT.

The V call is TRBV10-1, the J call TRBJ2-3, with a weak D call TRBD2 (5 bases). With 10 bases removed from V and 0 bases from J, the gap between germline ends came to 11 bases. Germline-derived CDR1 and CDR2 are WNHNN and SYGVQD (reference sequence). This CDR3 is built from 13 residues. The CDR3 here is CATRGPSTDTQYF. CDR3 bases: TGCGCCACCCGGGGTCCTAGCACAGATACGCAGTATTTT.

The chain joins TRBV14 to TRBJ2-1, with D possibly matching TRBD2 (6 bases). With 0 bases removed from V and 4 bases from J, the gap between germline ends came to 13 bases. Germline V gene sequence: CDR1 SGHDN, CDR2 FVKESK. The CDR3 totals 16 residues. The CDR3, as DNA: TGTGCCAGCAGCCAAGACGGGGACTGGCCGTACAATGAGCAGTTCTTC. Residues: CASSQDGDWPYNEQFF.

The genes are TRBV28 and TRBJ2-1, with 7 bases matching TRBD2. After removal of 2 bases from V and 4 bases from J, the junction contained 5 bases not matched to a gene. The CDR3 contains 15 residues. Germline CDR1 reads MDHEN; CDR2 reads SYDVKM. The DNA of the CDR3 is TGTGCCAGCAGTTTACCTAGCGGACTATACAATGAGCAGTTCTTC. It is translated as CASSLPSGLYNEQFF.

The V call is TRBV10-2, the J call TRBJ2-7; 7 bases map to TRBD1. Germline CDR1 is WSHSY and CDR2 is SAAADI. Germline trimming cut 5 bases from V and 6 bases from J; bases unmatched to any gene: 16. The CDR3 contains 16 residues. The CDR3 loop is CASSRVRQGIMGEQYF. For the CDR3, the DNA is TGCGCCAGCAGTAGGGTTCGACAGGGAATCATGGGCGAGCAGTACTTC.

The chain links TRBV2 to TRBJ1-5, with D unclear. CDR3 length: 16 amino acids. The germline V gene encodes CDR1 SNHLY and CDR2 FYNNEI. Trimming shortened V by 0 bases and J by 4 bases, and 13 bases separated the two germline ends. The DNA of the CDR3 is TGTGCCAGCAGTGAAGCGCTTGGGGAGGCGAATCAGCCCCAGCATTTT. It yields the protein CASSEALGEANQPQHF.